These 18 T cell receptor beta chains were all obtained from the same sample, sequenced in a study of T cell changes during pregnancy in multiple sclerosis. Data came from immunoSEQ multiplex PCR; TCRdb stores just in-frame clones and leaves some out. The sample shows several thousand clones, around 90% of them seen only once. Sequenced material: CD8+ T cells from peripheral blood mononuclear cells, taken in the first trimester of pregnancy. These receptors were taken from a female donor in good health, enrolled as a control in a pregnancy study.

V is TRBV29-1 and J is TRBJ2-3; the D is unclear. This CDR3 comprises 14 residues. Trimming stripped 6 bases from V and 4 bases from J, with 17 bases between. Germline CDR1 and CDR2: SQVTM and ANQGSEA. CDR3 residues: CSVQAVERPDTQYF. In DNA, the CDR3 is TGCAGCGTCCAGGCAGTCGAGAGACCAGATACGCAGTATTTT.

The chain carries TRBV6-4 and TRBJ2-3; TRBD2 is a possible D gene (7 bases). This CDR3 comprises 15 residues. Between the trimmed V and J ends, which lost 6 bases and 4 bases, there was a span of 17 bases. Germline V gives CDR1 MRHNA, CDR2 SNTAGT. CDR3 sequence (DNA): TGTGCCAGCAGCGCCCGGGCGGGGGCAGCAGATACGCAGTATTTT. This translates into CASSARAGAADTQYF.

The rearrangement links TRBV4-1 to TRBJ2-3, with D possibly TRBD1 on 6 matching bases. The length of the CDR3 is 14 residues. V dropped 5 bases and J dropped 3 bases, with 12 bases sitting between them. Germline V gives CDR1 MGHRA, CDR2 YSYEKL. This CDR3 is CASSRVTGTDTQYF. The CDR3 DNA follows: TGCGCCAGCAGCAGAGTGACAGGTACAGATACGCAGTATTTT.

The chain couples TRBV27 to TRBJ2-7; 8 bases are a match to TRBD2. After removal of 2 bases from V and 3 bases from J, the junction contained 3 bases not matched to a gene. CDR3 size: 14 residues. Germline V lookup: CDR1 MNHEY, CDR2 SMNVEV (reference sequence). The CDR3 sequence: CASSLSGRGYEQYF. CDR3 DNA sequence: TGTGCCAGCAGTTTAAGCGGGAGAGGCTACGAGCAGTACTTC.

In its sample, this clone was seen once. The V call is TRBV6-4, the J call TRBJ2-1; 8 bases map to TRBD2. Per germline, CDR1 MRHNA and CDR2 SNTAGT. Germline trimming cut 8 bases from V and 6 bases from J; bases unmatched to any gene: 12. The CDR3 length is 15 residues. CDR3: CASSEAGAASNEQFF. The DNA for the CDR3 is TGTGCCAGCTCGGAAGCGGGGGCGGCGTCCAATGAGCAGTTCTTC.

The V call is TRBV4-2, the J call TRBJ2-1, with TRBD2 matching 7 bases. CDR3 length: 15 amino acids. Germline V gives CDR1 LGHNA, CDR2 YNFKEQ. The ends lost 0 bases at V and 6 bases at J; junction bases unmatched: 5. In DNA, the CDR3 is TGTGCCAGCAGCCAAGAGTCTAGCGGTAGCAATGAGCAGTTCTTC. This codes for CASSQESSGSNEQFF.

This clone was seen a single time. At one end the junction does not follow the germline gene, possibly because of a read error. V and J are TRBV7-7 and TRBJ1-3; 9 bases agree with TRBD1. The CDR3 has 15 residues. Germline CDR1 is SSHAT and CDR2 is FNYEAQ (reference sequence). The CDR3 DNA follows: TGTGCTAGCAGCCCGGGGACAGGGTTTGGAAACACCATATATTTT. This translates into CASSPGTGFGNTIYF.

The chain couples TRBV19 to TRBJ1-1; tentatively, D is TRBD1 (5 bases). The CDR3 loop spans 13 amino acids. With 3 bases removed from V and 3 bases from J, the gap between germline ends came to 8 bases. From germline, CDR1 is LNHDA and CDR2 SQIVND (reference sequence). Here the CDR3 reads CASSMGRDTEAFF. CDR3 DNA: TGTGCCAGTAGTATGGGCAGGGACACTGAAGCTTTCTTT.

This chain links TRBV5-8 with TRBJ1-6; D may be TRBD1 (5 bases). Germline CDR1 reads SGHTS; CDR2 reads YDEGEE. Trimming took 4 bases from V and 7 from J, leaving 15 bases between them. The CDR3 has 15 amino acids. The CDR3, as DNA: TGTGCCAGCAGCCCCCCCCGGGGGAGCAATTCACCCCTCCACTTT. Amino acid sequence: CASSPPRGSNSPLHF. The entire variable domain, with the rest obtained from reference TRBV5-8 and TRBJ1-6, is as follows: EAGVTQSPTHLIKTRGQQATLRCSPISGHTSVYWYQQALGLGLQFLLWYDEGEERNRGNFPPRFSGRQFPNYSSELNVNALELEDSALYLCASSPPRGSNSPLHFGNGTRLTVT.

The chain employs TRBV9 and TRBJ2-5; 7 bases line up with TRBD2. CDR3 length: 13 residues. Germline V gene sequence: CDR1 SGDLS, CDR2 YYNGEE. V shed 3 bases, J shed 5 bases, and the junction held 4 bases outside the gene matches. The chain's CDR3 is CASSERGRETQYF. Here the CDR3 DNA reads TGTGCCAGCAGCGAGCGGGGTAGGGAGACCCAGTACTTC.

This rearrangement joins TRBV5-1 to TRBJ2-5; 9 bases align to TRBD2. Trimming removed 2 bases from V and 1 base from J; junction bases left unmatched: 6. The CDR3 runs 16 residues. CDR1 is SGHRS, CDR2 YFSETQ, per germline. The CDR3 sequence: CASSFRAGGLQETQYF. The CDR3 region has the DNA TGCGCCAGCAGCTTCCGAGCGGGGGGCCTCCAAGAGACCCAGTACTTC. Supplemented by reference TRBV5-1 and TRBJ2-5, the full variable domain reads KAGVTQTPRYLIKTRGQQVTLSCSPISGHRSVSWYQQTPGQGLQFLFEYFSETQRNKGNFPGRFSGRQFSNSRSEMNVSTLELGDSALYLCASSFRAGGLQETQYFGPGTRLLVL.

The chain links TRBV11-1 to TRBJ2-1; 9 positions match TRBD2. The CDR3 is made up of 15 amino acids. V gave up 2 bases and J gave up 8 bases; unmatched junction bases: 7. Germline CDR1 SGHAT, CDR2 FQDESV (reference sequence). The CDR3 DNA sequence: TGTGCCAGCAGCTTAATTAGCGGGAGTTTCGATGAGCAGTTCTTC. Amino acid sequence: CASSLISGSFDEQFF. Complete variable domain (other parts from reference TRBV11-1 and TRBJ2-1): EAEVAQSPRYKITEKSQAVAFWCDPISGHATLYWYRQILGQGPELLVQFQDESVVDDSQLPKDRFSAERLKGVDSTLKIQPAELGDSAMYLCASSLISGSFDEQFFGPGTRLTVL.

This chain connects TRBV2 to TRBJ1-2, with a possible D match to TRBD1 (5 bases). V dropped 8 bases and J dropped 7 bases, with 23 bases sitting between them. The CDR3 is 15 amino acids. The germline V gene has CDR1 SNHLY and CDR2 FYNNEI. CDR3 residues: CASVGRGSLFGGYTF. CDR3 nucleotide sequence: TGTGCCAGCGTGGGGCGCGGTAGCTTATTCGGTGGCTACACCTTC. The full variable domain, completed using reference TRBV2 and TRBJ1-2, is EPEVTQTPSHQVTQMGQEVILRCVPISNHLYFYWYRQILGQKVEFLVSFYNNEISEKSEIFDDQFSVERPDGSNFTLKIRSTKLEDSAMYFCASVGRGSLFGGYTFGSGTRLTVV.

Written as DNA, the CDR3 is TGTGCCAGCAGCCTAGCGGGGGGGCCTCGTTACGAGCAGTACTTC. It specifies CASSLAGGPRYEQYF. The chain recombines TRBV6-9 with TRBJ2-7, with 12 bases fitting TRBD2. Losses at the gene ends were 6 bases for V and 4 bases for J; bases not matched to a gene: 7. CDR1 is MNHGY and CDR2 is SVAAGI in the germline V gene. The CDR3 totals 15 residues.

This chain links TRBV13 with TRBJ1-4; the match to TRBD1 covers 11 bases. The CDR3 contains 15 residues. Germline assignment: CDR1 PRHDT and CDR2 FYEKMQ (reference sequence). V trimming: 4 bases; J trimming: 6 bases; junction bases outside the gene matches: 4. This CDR3 is CASSYRTGGDEKLFF. CDR3 coding DNA: TGTGCCAGCAGCTACCGGACAGGGGGCGATGAAAAACTGTTTTTT.

This clone was found a few times. The chain has TRBV4-1 and TRBJ2-6, with a possible D match to TRBD1 (5 bases). The CDR3 length is 16 residues. CDR1 and CDR2 (germline): MGHRA, YSYEKL. V lost 0 bases to trimming and J lost 2 bases, with 8 bases between them. For the CDR3, the DNA is TGCGCCAGCAGCCAAGATCTAGGGGCTGGGGCCAACGTCCTGACTTTC. Protein: CASSQDLGAGANVLTF.

The CDR3 sequence: CASSPPSGGALGETQYF. CDR3 nucleotide sequence: TGTGCCAGCAGCCCCCCTAGCGGGGGGGCCCTGGGGGAGACCCAGTACTTC. This chain joins TRBV5-5 and TRBJ2-5, with 12 bases matching TRBD2. The V and J ends lost 4 bases and 5 bases, in that order; junction bases with no gene match: 12. CDR1 is SGHKS, CDR2 YYEKEE, per germline (reference sequence). The CDR3 has 17 amino acids. The entire variable domain, with the rest obtained from reference TRBV5-5 and TRBJ2-5, is as follows: DAGVTQSPTHLIKTRGQQVTLRCSPISGHKSVSWYQQVLGQGPQFIFQYYEKEERGRGNFPDRFSARQFPNYSSELNVNALLLGDSALYLCASSPPSGGALGETQYFGPGTRLLVL.

The CDR3 DNA sequence: TGTGCCAGCAGTGAATATCCCGGGACTAGCGGGATATCCTACGAGCAGTACTTC. It is translated as CASSEYPGTSGISYEQYF. The chain combines TRBV28 with TRBJ2-7; TRBD2 agrees at 13 bases. The CDR3 runs to 18 residues. From germline, CDR1 is MDHEN and CDR2 SYDVKM. V lost 5 bases, J lost 1 base, and 11 bases stayed unmatched.